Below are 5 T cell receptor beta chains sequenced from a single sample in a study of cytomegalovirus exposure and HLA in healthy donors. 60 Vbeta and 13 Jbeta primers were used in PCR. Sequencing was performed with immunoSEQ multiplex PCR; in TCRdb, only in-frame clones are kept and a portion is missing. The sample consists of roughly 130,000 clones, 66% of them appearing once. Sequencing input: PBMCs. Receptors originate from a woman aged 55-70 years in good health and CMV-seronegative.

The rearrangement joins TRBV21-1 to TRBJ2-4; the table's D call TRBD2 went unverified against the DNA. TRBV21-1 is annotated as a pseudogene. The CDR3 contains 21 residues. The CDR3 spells CASSKVWAIDRDWDSENIQYF. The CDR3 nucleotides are TGTGCCAGCAGCAAAGTTTGGGCGATCGACCGGGATTGGGACTCCGAAAACATTCAGTACTTC.

CDR3 sequence: CASSTSGRNDEQYF. The CDR3 DNA reads as TGTGCCAGCAGTACTAGCGGGAGAAACGACGAGCAGTACTTC. The chain couples TRBV5-4 to TRBJ2-7, with 11 nucleotides matching TRBD2. Germline V CDR1 and CDR2: SGHNT, YYREEE (reference sequence). The CDR3 sequence is 14 residues long. The trim removed 5 bases at V and 5 bases at J, leaving 6 bases unmatched.

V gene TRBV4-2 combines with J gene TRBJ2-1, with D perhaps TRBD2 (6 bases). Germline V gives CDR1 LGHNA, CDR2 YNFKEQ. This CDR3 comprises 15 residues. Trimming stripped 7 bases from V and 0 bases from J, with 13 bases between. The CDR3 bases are TGTGCCAGCACCACCATCGGGGGCTCCTACAATGAGCAGTTCTTC. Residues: CASTTIGGSYNEQFF.

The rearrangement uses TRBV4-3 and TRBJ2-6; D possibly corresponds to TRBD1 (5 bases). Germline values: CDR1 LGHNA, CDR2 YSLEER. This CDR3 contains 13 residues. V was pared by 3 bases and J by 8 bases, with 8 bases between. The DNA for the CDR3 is TGCGCCAGCAGCCATGACAGCTCCAACGTCCTGACTTTC. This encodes CASSHDSSNVLTF.

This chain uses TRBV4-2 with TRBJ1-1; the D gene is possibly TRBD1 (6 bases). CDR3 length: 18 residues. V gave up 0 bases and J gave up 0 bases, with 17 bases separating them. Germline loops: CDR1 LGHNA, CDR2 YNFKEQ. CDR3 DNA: TGTGCCAGCAGCCAAGAACTAACCAGGGGCAGCATGAACACTGAAGCTTTCTTT. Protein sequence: CASSQELTRGSMNTEAFF.